A selection of T cell receptor beta chains follows, all from one sample in a study of regulatory T cells in long-lasting Graves disease. TCRdb processed the multiplex PCR reads anew with MiXCR; each CDR3 protein has one entry. This table holds some 250,000 distinct CDR3 sequences, 15% to 20% found once. These data were also reused for a study on T cells in Graves' hyperthyroidism and ophthalmopathy.

Sequences were derived from peripheral blood mononuclear cells (PBMCs), sampled at new diagnosis, from a patient treated with antithyroid drugs. Every receptor here comes from a woman aged 25 to 39 with Graves disease. CDR3s include the opening cysteine and the closing phenylalanine or tryptophan. A D gene is named only where the DNA matches it firmly. Expanded clones get a size class; other rows say once, few or many, or leave the size out.

v_call	clone_size	d_call	j_call	cdr3_aa	cdr3_nt
TRBV19	few	-	TRBJ1-5	CASSMQGNQPQHF	TGTGCCAGTAGTATGCAGGGCAATCAGCCCCAGCATTTT
TRBV7-9	-	TRBD2	TRBJ2-2	CASSFSTSDKTGELFF	TGTGCCAGCAGCTTTAGTACTAGCGATAAAACCGGGGAGCTGTTTTTT
TRBV18	many	TRBD1	TRBJ1-5	CASSGDRGRFQPQHF	TGTGCCAGCTCAGGGGACAGGGGGCGGTTTCAGCCCCAGCATTTT
TRBV13	many	-	TRBJ2-5	CASSGLALETQYF	TGTGCCAGCAGCGGTCTGGCGTTAGAGACCCAGTACTTC
TRBV6-1	many	TRBD2	TRBJ2-2	CASNGGGHTNTGELFF	TGTGCCAGCAATGGCGGGGGGCATACGAACACCGGGGAGCTGTTTTTT
TRBV12-3/TRBV12-4	many	-	TRBJ2-3	CASSPTTDTQYF	TGTGCCAGCAGTCCTACCACAGATACGCAGTATTTT
TRBV4-3	once	TRBD1	TRBJ1-5	CASSQVWDRDNQPQHF	TGCGCCAGCAGCCAAGTATGGGACAGGGACAATCAGCCCCAGCATTTT
TRBV18	many	TRBD1	TRBJ1-1	CASSPGQGFTEAFF	TGTGCCAGCTCGCCGGGACAGGGATTCACTGAAGCTTTCTTT
TRBV12-3/TRBV12-4	many	TRBD1	TRBJ2-7	CASSSRTGGHMYEQYF	TGTGCCAGCAGTTCTAGGACAGGGGGCCACATGTACGAGCAGTACTTC
TRBV15	many	-	TRBJ1-2	CATSQGNYGYTF	TGTGCCACCTCGCAGGGAAACTATGGCTACACCTTC
TRBV11-2	few	-	TRBJ2-7	CASSAGPTGEQYF	TGTGCCAGCAGCGCGGGACCGACTGGGGAGCAGTACTTC
TRBV6-2/TRBV6-3	many	-	TRBJ1-6	CASDQQGTPASPLHF	TGTGCCAGCGATCAACAGGGAACCCCGGCCTCACCCCTCCACTTT
TRBV11-2	many	-	TRBJ1-6	CASSLDPGRNSPLHF	TGTGCCAGCAGCTTAGATCCAGGACGGAATTCACCCCTCCACTTT
TRBV12-3/TRBV12-4	many	TRBD2	TRBJ2-3	CASSWSGGASDTQYF	TGTGCCAGCAGTTGGAGCGGGGGGGCCTCAGATACGCAGTATTTT
TRBV11-2	many	TRBD1	TRBJ1-5	CASSLVSGTGTQPQHF	TGTGCCAGCAGCTTAGTTTCCGGGACAGGGACTCAGCCCCAGCATTTT
TRBV7-2	many	TRBD2	TRBJ2-5	CASSTTRTSGGRRATQYF	TGTGCCAGCAGCACGACCCGGACTAGCGGGGGGAGACGGGCGACCCAGTACTTC
TRBV11-2	once	-	TRBJ2-1	CASSHGPGTRSYNEQFF	TGTGCCAGCAGCCATGGACCGGGGACGCGTTCCTACAATGAGCAGTTCTTC
TRBV20-1	many	TRBD2	TRBJ2-5	CSAQGGRGGDRRYETQYF	TGCAGTGCCCAAGGGGGGCGGGGGGGCGACCGGCGGTATGAGACCCAGTACTTC
TRBV6-5	many	-	TRBJ1-1	CASSYLIRIGTEAFF	TGTGCCAGCAGTTACTTAATTAGGATCGGGACTGAAGCTTTCTTT
TRBV12-3/TRBV12-4	-	TRBD1	TRBJ1-2	CASRPSGQEDGYTF	TGTGCCAGCAGACCCTCGGGACAGGAGGACGGCTACACCTTC
TRBV11-2	many	TRBD1	TRBJ1-2	CASSSGTDFSYGYTF	TGTGCCAGCAGCTCGGGGACAGATTTTTCCTATGGCTACACCTTC
TRBV12-3/TRBV12-4	many	-	TRBJ2-3	CASSLSLFLALISTDTQYF	TGTGCCAGCAGTTTAAGTCTGTTCCTAGCCCTTATCAGCACAGATACGCAGTATTTT
TRBV5-6	many	-	TRBJ1-1	CASRFGAKRMNTEAFF	TGTGCCAGCAGGTTCGGGGCGAAGCGTATGAACACTGAAGCTTTCTTT
TRBV28	many	-	TRBJ1-1	CASSPRYTEAFF	TGTGCCAGCAGTCCCCGATACACTGAAGCTTTCTTT
TRBV20-1	many	-	TRBJ2-6	CSASYGGAGANVLTF	TGCAGTGCTAGCTATGGGGGAGCAGGGGCCAACGTCCTGACTTTC
TRBV7-3	-	-	TRBJ1-1	CASSWAPGETNTEAFF	TGTGCCAGCAGCTGGGCCCCGGGAGAAACGAACACTGAAGCTTTCTTT
TRBV5-4	-	-	TRBJ2-2	CASSLDSRELFF	TGTGCCAGCAGCTTGGATTCTAGGGAGCTGTTTTTT
TRBV2	many	TRBD1	TRBJ1-1	CASSGQVNTEAFF	TGTGCCAGCAGCGGACAGGTCAACACTGAAGCTTTCTTT
TRBV7-2	many	-	TRBJ1-6	CASSSGASYYNSPLHF	TGTGCCAGCAGCTCGGGGGCCAGTTACTATAATTCACCCCTCCACTTT
TRBV20-1	few	-	TRBJ2-5	CSARAQSPEETQYF	TGCAGTGCTAGGGCCCAGAGCCCCGAAGAGACCCAGTACTTC
TRBV4-1	-	TRBD1	TRBJ1-5	CASSQQQGTQPQHF	TGCGCCAGCAGCCAACAACAGGGGACTCAGCCCCAGCATTTT
TRBV6-9	few	TRBD1	TRBJ2-6	CASSSQSGTGAGANVLTF	TGTGCCAGCAGTTCCCAATCCGGGACAGGGGCTGGGGCCAACGTCCTGACTTTC
TRBV20-1	many	TRBD1	TRBJ2-3	CSAAGAPGQGPDTQYF	TGCAGTGCTGCTGGGGCCCCGGGACAGGGACCAGATACGCAGTATTTT
TRBV7-2	-	TRBD1	TRBJ2-5	CASSWTGGKSQYF	TGTGCCAGCAGCTGGACAGGGGGAAAGAGTCAGTACTTC
TRBV12-3/TRBV12-4	many	TRBD1	TRBJ1-5	CASSRGSQPQHF	TGTGCCAGCAGCAGGGGGAGTCAGCCCCAGCATTTT
TRBV12-3/TRBV12-4	many	TRBD1	TRBJ1-3	CASSPRTGWAGNTIYF	TGTGCCAGCAGTCCAAGGACAGGGTGGGCTGGAAACACCATATATTTT
TRBV2	many	-	TRBJ1-6	CATQGRGDSPLHF	TGTGCCACTCAGGGAAGGGGGGATTCACCCCTCCACTTT
TRBV7-8	-	-	TRBJ1-1	CASSLTIGTEAFF	TGTGCCAGCAGCTTGACCATAGGCACTGAAGCTTTCTTT
TRBV5-8	few	-	TRBJ1-6	CVSSLLGSPLHF	TGTGTCAGCAGCTTGTTAGGTTCACCCCTCCACTTT
TRBV20-1	many	-	TRBJ2-5	CSAKVPGGETQYF	TGCAGTGCTAAGGTCCCCGGCGGCGAGACCCAGTACTTC
TRBV6-1	many	-	TRBJ1-4	CASFPGTANEKLFF	TGTGCCAGCTTCCCCGGGACGGCGAATGAAAAACTGTTTTTT
TRBV20-1	many	-	TRBJ2-5	CSARVGTLQETQYF	TGCAGTGCCCGAGTTGGGACACTCCAAGAGACCCAGTACTTC
TRBV11-2	-	-	TRBJ2-5	CARQENQETQYF	TGTGCCAGACAGGAAAACCAAGAGACCCAGTACTTC
TRBV5-1	many	-	TRBJ1-5	CATLFWGRNQPQHF	TGCGCCACCTTATTCTGGGGGAGAAATCAGCCCCAGCATTTT
TRBV12-3/TRBV12-4	many	-	TRBJ2-2	CASSSRPSVSFF	TGTGCCAGCAGTTCCAGACCGTCGGTGTCGTTTTTT
TRBV3-1	many	-	TRBJ2-2	CASSQEGSKEAGELFF	TGTGCCAGCAGCCAAGAGGGCAGCAAGGAGGCCGGGGAGCTGTTTTTT
TRBV27	many	-	TRBJ2-2	CASSLRGGNTGELFF	TGTGCCAGCAGTTTACGAGGGGGTAACACCGGGGAGCTGTTTTTT
TRBV3-1	many	-	TRBJ2-1	CASSQLERGQFF	TGTGCCAGCAGCCAACTGGAAAGGGGGCAGTTCTTC
TRBV20-1	many	-	TRBJ1-5	CSAEGRNSNQPQHF	TGCAGTGCTGAGGGACGGAATAGCAATCAGCCCCAGCATTTT
TRBV19	-	-	TRBJ2-6	CASSITGLGGANVLTF	TGTGCCAGTAGTATTACGGGTCTGGGAGGGGCCAACGTCCTGACTTTC
TRBV9	many	-	TRBJ2-2	CASRNTYANTGELFF	TGTGCCAGCAGAAACACCTACGCGAACACCGGGGAGCTGTTTTTT
TRBV27	many	TRBD1	TRBJ1-6	CASSPDRAQGPLHF	TGTGCCAGCAGTCCGGACAGGGCTCAGGGGCCCCTCCACTTT
TRBV2	many	-	TRBJ1-3	CASSNRISSGNTIYF	TGTGCCAGCAGCAACAGGATCTCCTCTGGAAACACCATATATTTT